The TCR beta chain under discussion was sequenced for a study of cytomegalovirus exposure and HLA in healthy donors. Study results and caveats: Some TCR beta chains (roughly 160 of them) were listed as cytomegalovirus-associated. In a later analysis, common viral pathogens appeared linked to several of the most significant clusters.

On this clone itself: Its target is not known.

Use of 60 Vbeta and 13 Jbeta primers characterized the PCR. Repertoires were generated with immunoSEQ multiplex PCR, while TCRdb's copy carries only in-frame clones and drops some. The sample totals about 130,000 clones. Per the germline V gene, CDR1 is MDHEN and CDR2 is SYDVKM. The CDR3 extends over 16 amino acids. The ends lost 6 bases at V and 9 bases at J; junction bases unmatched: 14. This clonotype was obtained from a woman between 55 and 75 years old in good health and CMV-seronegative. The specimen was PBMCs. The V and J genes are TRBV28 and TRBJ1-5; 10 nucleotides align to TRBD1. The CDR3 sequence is CASSKDRGPLPRPQHF. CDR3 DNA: TGTGCCAGCAGCAAAGACAGGGGGCCTCTCCCACGGCCCCAGCATTTT.